This entry lists 30 T cell receptor beta chains sequenced from one sample in a study of post-analysis software for immune sequencing data. Study findings and constraints: TRBV segments more frequent in patients than in controls numbered several and included TRBV5-6, TRBV5-1 and TRBV20-1.

Presence of unique molecular identifiers characterized the TCR beta cDNA libraries. In TCRdb, the PCR reads were re-called with MiXCR into one record per CDR3 protein. This sample has 250,000 to 300,000 distinct CDR3 sequences, with around 34% found just once. Their target antigens are unknown. The sequenced sample was blood. These receptors were obtained from a girl under 18 with multiple sclerosis.

The chain combines TRBV5-6 with TRBJ1-1; TRBD1 matches 9 bases. Trimming took 4 bases from V and 2 from J; bases not matched to a gene: 9. Germline values: CDR1 SGHDT, CDR2 YYEEEE. This CDR3 contains 16 residues. The CDR3 loop is CASSPGQGFGNTEAFF. DNA of the CDR3: TGTGCCAGCAGCCCGGGACAGGGATTTGGAAACACTGAAGCTTTCTTT.

The rearrangement uses TRBV28 and TRBJ1-4; a possible D gene is TRBD1 (6 bases). The CDR3 totals 16 residues. In germline, CDR1 is MDHEN, CDR2 SYDVKM. Trimming left V 7 bases short and J 1 base short, with 16 bases between. CDR3 nucleotide sequence: TGTGCCAGCAACCCACGGACAGACGGAACTAATGAAAAACTGTTTTTT. Translation gives CASNPRTDGTNEKLFF.

This rearrangement joins TRBV27 to TRBJ1-2; 9 bases are shared with TRBD1. Germline V gene sequence: CDR1 MNHEY, CDR2 SMNVEV (reference sequence). The CDR3 covers 14 residues. With V trimmed by 4 bases and J by 9 bases, 9 bases remained unmatched. The CDR3 sequence: CASSSLQGARSYTF. The CDR3 DNA reads as TGTGCCAGCAGTTCCCTACAGGGGGCGCGCAGCTACACCTTC.

The V call is TRBV10-3, the J call TRBJ1-1; D not certain. Germline CDR1 reads ENHRY; CDR2 reads SYGVKD. The CDR3 has 10 amino acids. V dropped 10 bases and J dropped 5 bases, with 8 bases sitting between them. The CDR3 protein is CATGHTEAFF. CDR3 DNA: TGTGCCACCGGCCATACTGAAGCTTTCTTT.

Ten or more counts support this clonotype. Its ends do not fully match the called genes, so a read error is possible. The rearrangement uses TRBV5-1 and TRBJ2-1; 7 bases line up with TRBD1. CDR3 length equals 12 residues. Germline V gene lookup returns CDR1 SGHRS and CDR2 YFSETQ. CDR3 sequence: CASSFRGNEQFF. The CDR3 DNA sequence: TGTGCCAGCAGTTTCAGGGGGAATGAGCAGTTCTTC.

A remark on this clonotype: This may be a read error, as it is one base from a much larger clone. The V call is TRBV12-3 or TRBV12-4, the J call TRBJ1-2; D unclear. This CDR3 has 13 residues. Trimming removed 2 bases from V and 9 bases from J, with 13 bases in between. The CDR3 sequence: CASSLMGKGSYTF. The CDR3 DNA reads as TGTGCCAGCAGTTTAATGGGGAAGGGTAGCTACACCTTC.

This clonotype came up a few times. The chain carries TRBV7-8 and TRBJ2-7; D remains unclear. Germline V lookup: CDR1 SGHVS, CDR2 FQNEAQ. V was pared by 0 bases and J by 2 bases, with 14 bases between. The CDR3 covers 16 residues. The CDR3 nucleotides read TGTGCCAGCAGCTTAGCGGCCACACTCCCCCCCTACGAGCAGTACTTC. The encoded protein is CASSLAATLPPYEQYF.

In this sample, this clonotype turned up many times. The junction does not match germline at one end; this may be a read error. The rearrangement links TRBV20-1 to TRBJ2-3, with 8 bases matching TRBD2. CDR3 length: 17 amino acids. The V gene's germline CDR1 is DFQATT and CDR2 SNEGSKA (reference sequence). CDR3 in amino acids: CSAHVLRGEYSIDTQYF. In nucleotides, the CDR3 is TGCAGTGCCCACGTTTTGCGGGGGGAATATAGCATAGATACGCAGTATTTT.

As regards this clonotype: A much larger clonotype is one base distant, so this may be a read error. V usage is TRBV7-9 and J usage is TRBJ2-1; D is undetermined. This CDR3 has 15 residues. V shed 5 bases and J shed 5 bases, with 16 bases lying between them. Germline lookup yields CDR1 SEHNR and CDR2 FQNEAQ (reference sequence). The CDR3 coding sequence is TGTGCCAGCAGCCTTGCCATGGCTACCCACAATGAGCAGTTCTTC. Protein: CASSLAMATHNEQFF.

This clonotype showed up just a few times. The chain links TRBV5-1 to TRBJ1-4, with 7 nucleotides matching TRBD1. J gave up 2 bases and V 6 bases, and 4 bases lay outside the gene matches. Germline V gives CDR1 SGHRS, CDR2 YFSETQ. CDR3 length: 14 amino acids. DNA of the CDR3: TGCGCCAGCACCCCAGGGGGGACTAATGAAAAACTGTTTTTT. Encoded protein: CASTPGGTNEKLFF.

Only a few counts were recorded for this clonotype. J is TRBJ1-1 and V is TRBV5-6, with unresolved D. CDR1 SGHDT and CDR2 YYEEEE come from the germline V gene. This CDR3 contains 15 residues. The ends were cut back, 1 base at V and 6 bases at J, with 16 bases in the middle. Here the CDR3 reads CASSLWAGGWAEAFF. For the CDR3, the DNA is TGTGCCAGCAGCTTGTGGGCAGGTGGGTGGGCTGAAGCTTTCTTT. Supplemented by reference TRBV5-6 and TRBJ1-1, the full variable domain reads DAGVTQSPTHLIKTRGQQVTLRCSPKSGHDTVSWYQQALGQGPQFIFQYYEEEERQRGNFPDRFSGHQFPNYSSELNVNALLLGDSALYLCASSLWAGGWAEAFFGQGTRLTVV.

This clonotype has only one observation. The chain recombines TRBV10-3 with TRBJ1-2, with TRBD1 as a possible D gene (5 bases). V shed 0 bases and J shed 8 bases, with 19 bases lying between them. The germline V gene encodes CDR1 ENHRY and CDR2 SYGVKD. The CDR3 is made up of 16 amino acids. The CDR3 nucleotides read TGTGCCATCAGTGAGTCGAAAACCTACTCCGAGGGGGGCTACACCTTC. This gives the protein CAISESKTYSEGGYTF.

This clonotype occurred many times. V usage is TRBV12-3 or TRBV12-4 and J usage is TRBJ2-1; D is possibly TRBD1 or TRBD2 (5 bases each). V dropped 6 bases and J dropped 2 bases, with 5 bases sitting between them. The CDR3 has 12 residues. Here the CDR3 DNA reads TGTGCCAGCAGGGGGGCCTACAATGAGCAGTTCTTC. Translation: CASRGAYNEQFF.

Notes on this clonotype: One end of the junction is discordant with germline, which a read error may explain. The chain couples TRBV20-1 to TRBJ1-6, with TRBD1 matching 8 bases. Germline V gene data show CDR1 as DFQATT and CDR2 as SNEGSKA (reference sequence). CDR3 length: 16 amino acids. CDR3 DNA: TGCAGTGCCGCGCCCCGGGACAGGAATTATAATTCACCCCCCCACTTT. Protein product: CSAAPRDRNYNSPPHF.

This clonotype was detected only a few times. It may be a read error: a sequence one base away is much more abundant. This chain connects TRBV28 to TRBJ2-1; D uncertain. V was trimmed by 4 bases and J by 2 bases, leaving 21 bases between them. CDR3 length: 18 amino acids. Per germline, CDR1 MDHEN and CDR2 SYDVKM. The CDR3 sequence: CASSSPLLKGGAYNEQFF. CDR3 nucleotide sequence: TGTGCCAGCAGTTCCCCCCTGTTAAAGGGTGGAGCCTACAATGAGCAGTTCTTC.

This rearrangement joins TRBV7-3 to TRBJ2-1; 9 nucleotides line up with TRBD1. V lost 4 bases and J lost 2; bases outside the gene matches: 6. This CDR3 has 16 residues. Germline lookup yields CDR1 SGHTA and CDR2 FQGTGA. The chain's CDR3 is CASSSPGQGPYNEQFF. CDR3 bases: TGTGCCAGCAGCTCTCCGGGACAGGGACCCTACAATGAGCAGTTCTTC.

This clonotype was seen only a few times. Since a much larger clone is just one base distant, this may be a read error. The rearrangement links TRBV29-1 to TRBJ2-7; possible D gene TRBD2, 5 bases. V lost 6 bases and J lost 7, with 13 bases in between. The CDR3 has 11 residues. CDR1 and CDR2 (germline): SQVTM, ANQGSEA. The CDR3 loop reads CSVRPGNEQYF. The CDR3 DNA reads as TGCAGCGTCAGACCGGGGAATGAGCAGTACTTC.

This clonotype has ten or more counts. The chain has TRBV7-9 and TRBJ1-1; weak D call: TRBD1 (5 bases). Trimming cost V 5 bases and J 5 bases, with 15 bases left between them. This CDR3 spans 14 amino acids. Per germline, CDR1 SEHNR and CDR2 FQNEAQ (reference sequence). The CDR3 region is CASSPRGVETEAFF. CDR3 bases: TGTGCCAGCAGCCCCCGAGGGGTGGAAACTGAAGCTTTCTTT.

This clonotype was detected many times. The genes are TRBV24-1 and TRBJ2-1; 9 bases agree with TRBD2. J gave up 6 bases and V 4 bases, and 15 bases lay outside the gene matches. The length of the CDR3 is 18 residues. Germline loops: CDR1 KGHDR, CDR2 SFDVKD. This CDR3 is CATSDRALLAGRANEQFF. The CDR3 nucleotides read TGTGCCACCAGTGACCGAGCCCTTCTAGCGGGGAGGGCCAATGAGCAGTTCTTC.

DNA of the CDR3: TGTGCCAGCAGCTTAGTGGACAGCAATGAGCAGTACTTC. This sequence encodes CASSLVDSNEQYF. The genes are TRBV7-9 and TRBJ2-5; the D gene is possibly TRBD1 (6 bases). This CDR3 is built from 13 residues. Germline CDR1 and CDR2: SEHNR and FQNEAQ (reference sequence). V was pared by 1 base and J by 11 bases, with 14 bases between.

This clonotype was counted ten times or more. This chain joins TRBV5-6 and TRBJ1-2, with 9 bases that match TRBD1. The CDR3 covers 14 residues. V shed 4 bases and J 4 bases; nucleotides not matched to a gene: 5. CDR1 and CDR2 from the germline V gene are SGHDT and YYEEEE. The CDR3 bases are TGTGCCAGCAGCGCCCGGGACAGGGTCTATGGCTACACCTTC. Encoded protein: CASSARDRVYGYTF.

This clonotype was seen only a few times. V gene TRBV12-3 or TRBV12-4 combines with J gene TRBJ2-7, with D hard to call. The germline V and J ends were trimmed by 6 bases and 7 bases, with 22 bases remaining between them. The CDR3 sequence is 15 residues long. The CDR3 nucleotides read TGTGCCAGCAGCACTGAAGGGTTACTCCACAATGAGCAGTACTTC. Translating gives CASSTEGLLHNEQYF.

The CDR3 here is CASSLSLAGGLQETQYF. In nucleotides, the CDR3 is TGTGCCAGCAGTTTAAGTCTAGCGGGAGGGTTACAAGAGACCCAGTACTTC. The rearrangement uses TRBV12-3 or TRBV12-4 and TRBJ2-5; 12 bases line up with TRBD2. Germline trimming cut 2 bases from V and 2 bases from J; bases unmatched to any gene: 6. This CDR3 has 17 residues.

This clonotype was seen ten or more times. CDR3 protein: CASSLGSYGYTF. CDR3 nucleotides: TGTGCCAGCAGTTTGGGAAGCTATGGCTACACCTTC. V usage is TRBV6-6 and J usage is TRBJ1-2; no firm D call. Germline V gene sequence: CDR1 MNHNY, CDR2 SVGAGI (reference sequence). This CDR3 is built from 12 residues. Trimming removed 4 bases from V and 4 bases from J, with 7 bases in between.

This clonotype was seen at least ten times. The V call is TRBV19, the J call TRBJ2-1; 13 bases map to TRBD2. Looked up from germline, CDR1 is LNHDA and CDR2 is SQIVND (reference sequence). The CDR3 spans 16 residues. The ends lost 5 bases at V and 1 base at J; junction bases unmatched: 2. CDR3 in amino acids: CASSVGLAGSYNEQFF. CDR3 in DNA: TGTGCCAGTAGTGTGGGACTAGCGGGGTCCTACAATGAGCAGTTCTTC.

In its sample, this clonotype was seen once. The CDR3 DNA reads TGTGCCAGCAGCTTACGGGCAGGGGGCACTGAAGCTTTCTTT. It translates to CASSLRAGGTEAFF. The chain combines TRBV7-3 with TRBJ1-1; 7 bases align to TRBD1. This CDR3 contains 14 residues. The germline V gene encodes CDR1 SGHTA and CDR2 FQGTGA. V shed 2 bases, J shed 4 bases, and the junction held 4 bases outside the gene matches.

This clonotype was counted once. With a much larger clone just one base away, this may be a read error. V and J are TRBV7-2 and TRBJ1-2; D not resolved. CDR1 and CDR2 (germline): SGHTA, FQGNSA. Trimming stripped 5 bases from V and 5 bases from J, with 6 bases between. The CDR3 totals 11 residues. CDR3 nucleotide sequence: TGTGCCAGCAGCCAAGCGTATGGCTACACCTTC. It translates to CASSQAYGYTF.

This clonotype was seen a handful of times. Being one base from a much bigger clone, this may be a read error. This sequence joins TRBV7-2 and TRBJ2-1; D is unclear. The closer fit of TRBJ2-7 to the DNA end suggests the J call may be wrong. The CDR3 has 14 residues. CDR1 is SGHTA, CDR2 FQGNSA, per germline. CDR3 bases: TGTGCCAGCAGCTTAGACCCCTCCTACAATGAGCAGTACTTC. Encoded protein: CASSLDPSYNEQYF.

This clonotype was seen many times. The rearrangement joins TRBV24-1 to TRBJ2-1; no clear D gene. Trimming took off 6 bases at V and 5 bases at J, with 7 bases between the two ends. The V gene's germline CDR1 is KGHDR and CDR2 SFDVKD. The CDR3 has 12 residues. CDR3 protein: CATSTRNNEQFF. As DNA, the CDR3 is TGTGCCACCAGTACACGGAACAATGAGCAGTTCTTC.

V and J are TRBV12-3 or TRBV12-4 and TRBJ2-7; no reliable D call. The CDR3 runs 13 residues. The ends were cut back, 2 bases at V and 4 bases at J, with 9 bases in the middle. The CDR3 coding sequence is TGTGCCAGCAGTTTAAGAGTGTGGTACGAGCAGTACTTC. This sequence encodes CASSLRVWYEQYF.